This TCR beta chain was retrieved from a study of T cell repertoires in cytomegalovirus infection. TCRdb independently ran MiXCR on the reads; one entry per CDR3 protein. The sample lists roughly 49,000 distinct CDR3 sequences, approximately 22% occurring once. The CDR3 runs 14 residues. The V gene's germline CDR1 is KGHDR and CDR2 SFDVKD. Losses at the gene ends were 4 bases for V and 3 bases for J; bases not matched to a gene: 3. This clonotype has ten or more counts. Its target is not known. Study-level results: Ex vivo, HLA-C-restricted CMV-specific TCR beta clonotypes prevailed over the rest of the response.

The chain uses TRBV24-1 and TRBJ2-3; the match to TRBD2 covers 7 bases. The specimen sequenced was PBMCs, sequenced either directly or after in vitro stimulation (not recorded which). The TCR comes from a human donor in good health (CMV status not recorded). Some clones in this sample may be carry-over from other donors' samples. The CDR3 coding sequence is TGTGCCACCAGTGACGCGGGGGAAACAGATACGCAGTATTTT. Its protein product is CATSDAGETDTQYF.